These 22 T cell receptor beta chains share one sample of origin, sequenced in a study of blood T cell repertoires in COVID-19. TCRdb keeps only in-frame clones here, not all; method: immunoSEQ multiplex PCR. The profile shows hundreds of thousands of clones, around 90% of them singletons. Material for sequencing was PBMCs or T cells enriched from blood (not recorded which). These receptors came from a woman between 18 and 30 years old who had recovered from COVID-19.

The chain recombines TRBV27 with TRBJ2-1; 8 nucleotides agree with TRBD1. Trimming removed 2 bases from V and 9 bases from J; junction bases left unmatched: 6. Germline loops: CDR1 MNHEY, CDR2 SMNVEV (reference sequence). The length of the CDR3 is 14 residues. This chain's CDR3 is CASSLRQGAGEQFF. CDR3 DNA sequence: TGTGCCAGCAGTTTACGGCAGGGGGCAGGTGAGCAGTTCTTC.

This clone was recorded once. This chain connects TRBV2 to TRBJ2-1; 7 nucleotides match TRBD1. CDR3 size: 19 residues. V trimming: 6 bases; J trimming: 5 bases; junction bases outside the gene matches: 22. Germline V lookup: CDR1 SNHLY, CDR2 FYNNEI. As DNA, the CDR3 is TGTGCCAGCAGGGGGACCTGGGGACAGAAGTCCTCTTCGAACAATGAGCAGTTCTTC. It is translated as CASRGTWGQKSSSNNEQFF.

The rearrangement uses TRBV6-5 and TRBJ1-4; weak D call: TRBD1 (5 bases). The V gene's germline CDR1 is MNHEY and CDR2 SVGAGI. The length of the CDR3 is 13 residues. Trimming left V 8 bases short and J 6 bases short, with 13 bases between. CDR3 coding DNA: TGTGCCAGCGAACAGGTGGAATATGAAAAACTGTTTTTT. It yields the protein CASEQVEYEKLFF.

The chain employs TRBV7-2 and TRBJ2-2, with a possible D match to TRBD2 (6 bases). This CDR3 is built from 15 residues. The ends were cut back, 2 bases at V and 6 bases at J, with 13 bases in the middle. Germline-derived CDR1 and CDR2 are SGHTA and FQGNSA. The DNA of the CDR3 is TGTGCCAGCAGCTTAACTTTGGGGGGTGCCGGGGAGCTGTTTTTT. It encodes CASSLTLGGAGELFF.

The chain uses TRBV6-5 and TRBJ1-4; 7 nucleotides agree with TRBD1. The CDR3 has 14 amino acids. The V gene end was trimmed by 5 bases and the J gene end by 1 base; junction bases not matched to a gene: 1. Germline CDR1 reads MNHEY; CDR2 reads SVGAGI. The CDR3: CASSRDRTNEKLFF. CDR3 coding DNA: TGTGCCAGCAGTAGGGACAGAACTAATGAAAAACTGTTTTTT.

This chain connects TRBV28 to TRBJ2-7, with D perhaps matching TRBD1 (6 bases). Trimming stripped 4 bases from V and 7 bases from J, with 23 bases between. The CDR3 runs 16 residues. Germline V lookup: CDR1 MDHEN, CDR2 SYDVKM. In DNA, the CDR3 is TGTGCCAGCAGTTCCCCCCCAGGGGCGGGTCGGTCGGAGCAGTACTTC. Translation: CASSSPPGAGRSEQYF.

This clone was counted a few times. This chain joins TRBV28 and TRBJ1-6; D not certain. CDR3 size: 13 residues. Between the trimmed V and J ends, which lost 4 bases and 8 bases, there was a span of 9 bases. The V gene's germline CDR1 is MDHEN and CDR2 SYDVKM. The CDR3 sequence is CASSSLGDSPLHF. CDR3 bases: TGTGCCAGCAGTTCCCTCGGGGATTCACCCCTCCACTTT.

The chain employs TRBV7-2 and TRBJ1-2, with 12 positions matching TRBD1. Germline V lookup: CDR1 SGHTA, CDR2 FQGNSA. Losses at the gene ends were 4 bases for V and 7 bases for J; bases not matched to a gene: 7. This CDR3 is 15 amino acids long. The CDR3: CASSSGTGGVFGYTF. The CDR3 DNA reads as TGTGCCAGCAGCTCCGGGACAGGGGGCGTTTTTGGCTACACCTTC.

The chain joins TRBV7-9 to TRBJ2-1; 9 nucleotides agree with TRBD2. There are 18 residues in the CDR3. From germline, CDR1 is SEHNR and CDR2 FQNEAQ (reference sequence). The V segment lost 4 bases and the J segment 8 bases; nucleotides outside the gene matches: 18. The CDR3 loop is CASSSEISGGTWVHEQFF. In DNA form, the CDR3 reads TGTGCCAGCAGCTCCGAAATCAGCGGGGGGACCTGGGTCCATGAGCAGTTCTTC.

CDR3 DNA: TGTGCCAGCAGCTTGGGGCGAGGTTACGGAAACACCATATATTTT. Encoded protein: CASSLGRGYGNTIYF. This chain uses TRBV7-2 with TRBJ1-3, with D maybe TRBD1 (5 bases). V shed 3 bases and J shed 4 bases, with 13 bases lying between them. This CDR3 is 15 amino acids long. Germline assignment: CDR1 SGHTA and CDR2 FQGNSA. Full variable domain (remainder filled in from reference TRBV7-2 and TRBJ1-3): GAGVSQSPSNKVTEKGKDVELRCDPISGHTALYWYRQSLGQGLEFLIYFQGNSAPDKSGLPSDRFSAERTGGSVSTLTIQRTQQEDSAVYLCASSLGRGYGNTIYFGEGSWLTVV.

This sequence joins TRBV5-1 and TRBJ2-2; 7 nucleotides agree with TRBD2. The germline V gene has CDR1 SGHRS and CDR2 YFSETQ. The CDR3 length is 16 residues. V lost 6 bases to trimming and J lost 2 bases; unmatched junction nucleotides: 10. CDR3 sequence: CASNRERGRNTGELFF. Written as DNA, the CDR3 is TGCGCCAGCAATCGCGAGCGGGGACGAAACACCGGGGAGCTGTTTTTT.

A single count supports this clone. This sequence joins TRBV9 and TRBJ2-5; 12 bases fit TRBD2. Trimming took 0 bases from V and 4 from J; bases not matched to a gene: 7. CDR3 size: 17 residues. Germline-derived CDR1 and CDR2 are SGDLS and YYNGEE. The CDR3 DNA reads TGTGCCAGCAGCGTAGGAGCTAGCGGGGGGGCATTAGAGACCCAGTACTTC. It codes for CASSVGASGGALETQYF.

V and J are TRBV10-3 and TRBJ1-2, with D uncertain. The V end was cut by 4 bases, the J end by 2 bases, with 5 bases between. Germline lookup yields CDR1 ENHRY and CDR2 SYGVKD. The CDR3 runs 12 residues. The CDR3 loop is CAISGQNYGYTF. The CDR3, as DNA: TGTGCCATCAGTGGGCAAAACTATGGCTACACCTTC.

The chain employs TRBV6-5 and TRBJ1-4; D call uncertain. V shed 0 bases and J shed 8 bases, with 13 bases lying between them. This CDR3 has 15 residues. From germline, CDR1 is MNHEY and CDR2 SVGAGI. The CDR3: CASSYSTGSGEKLFF. CDR3 bases: TGTGCCAGCAGTTACTCAACGGGGTCAGGCGAAAAACTGTTTTTT.

This clone appeared a few times. This sample includes further DNA sequences coding for the same CDR3. CDR3 residues: CASSGTGGNQPQHF. The CDR3 coding sequence is TGTGCCAGCAGCGGGACAGGGGGGAATCAGCCCCAGCATTTT. V and J are TRBV2 and TRBJ1-5; 11 nucleotides align to TRBD1. V lost 6 bases and J lost 4; bases outside the gene matches: 2. The CDR3 totals 14 residues. Per germline, CDR1 SNHLY and CDR2 FYNNEI.

This clone was picked up one time. The chain recombines TRBV5-8 with TRBJ2-3; 8 bases match TRBD2. This CDR3 contains 18 residues. V lost 0 bases and J lost 0; bases outside the gene matches: 9. Germline V gene sequence: CDR1 SGHTS, CDR2 YDEGEE. The DNA of the CDR3 is TGTGCCAGCAGCTTGGCCTTGAGCGGGGGACCAAGCACAGATACGCAGTATTTT. It encodes CASSLALSGGPSTDTQYF.

The sample holds a few counts of this clone. The V call is TRBV2, the J call TRBJ2-3; D perhaps matches TRBD1 (6 bases). The V end was cut by 7 bases, the J end by 6 bases, with 11 bases between. The V gene's germline CDR1 is SNHLY and CDR2 FYNNEI. The CDR3 sequence is 12 residues long. The DNA of the CDR3 is TGTGCCAGCAAAGAGGGGGAGGATACGCAGTATTTT. Translating gives CASKEGEDTQYF.

The rearrangement uses TRBV4-3 and TRBJ1-6; TRBD1 is a possible D gene (6 bases). Trimming took off 6 bases at V and 8 bases at J, with 20 bases between the two ends. Germline lookup yields CDR1 LGHNA and CDR2 YSLEER. The CDR3 extends over 16 amino acids. This chain's CDR3 is CASSSHEQGWYSPLHF. CDR3 sequence (DNA): TGCGCCAGCAGTTCGCATGAACAGGGTTGGTATTCACCCCTCCACTTT.

The CDR3 DNA reads TGTGCCATCAGAGGGACAGCCGACAATGAGCAGTTCTTC. As protein: CAIRGTADNEQFF. The chain couples TRBV10-3 to TRBJ2-1, with 7 bases matching TRBD1. Germline CDR1 and CDR2: ENHRY and SYGVKD. V lost 6 bases and J lost 5; bases outside the gene matches: 4. CDR3 length: 13 amino acids.

The chain is built from TRBV28 and TRBJ1-1; D unclear. This CDR3 spans 15 amino acids. V shed 6 bases and J shed 0 bases, with 14 bases lying between them. Germline CDR1 is MDHEN and CDR2 is SYDVKM. The CDR3: CASRPDREVNTEAFF. The CDR3 bases are TGTGCCAGCAGACCGGACCGGGAGGTGAACACTGAAGCTTTCTTT.

The V gene is TRBV7-2, the J gene TRBJ2-2; D remains unclear. V shed 6 bases and J shed 5 bases, with 4 bases lying between them. Germline CDR1 is SGHTA and CDR2 is FQGNSA. This CDR3 spans 11 amino acids. CDR3 nucleotides: TGTGCCAGCAGTCAGACCGGGGAGCTGTTTTTT. This encodes CASSQTGELFF.

The table lists this clone with a count of one. The same CDR3 also results from other DNA sequences found in this sample. J is TRBJ1-5 and V is TRBV19, with D perhaps matching TRBD1 (5 bases). Trimming took 3 bases from V and 4 from J, leaving 13 bases between them. Germline CDR1 LNHDA, CDR2 SQIVND (reference sequence). The CDR3 sequence is 15 residues long. In nucleotides, the CDR3 is TGTGCCAGTAGTATCGGGGCCGGGGGTAATCAGCCCCAGCATTTT. Its protein product is CASSIGAGGNQPQHF.